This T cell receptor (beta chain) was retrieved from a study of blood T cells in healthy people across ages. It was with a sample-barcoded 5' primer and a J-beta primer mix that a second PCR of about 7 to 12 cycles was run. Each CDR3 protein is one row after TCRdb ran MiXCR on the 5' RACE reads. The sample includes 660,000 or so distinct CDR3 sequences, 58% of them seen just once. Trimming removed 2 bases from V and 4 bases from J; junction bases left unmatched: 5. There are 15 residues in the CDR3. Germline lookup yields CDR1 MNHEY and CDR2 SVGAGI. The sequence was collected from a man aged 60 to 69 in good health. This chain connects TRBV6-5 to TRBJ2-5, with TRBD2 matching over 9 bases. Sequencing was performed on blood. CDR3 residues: CASSYGRGGPETQYF. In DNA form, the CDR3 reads TGTGCCAGCAGTTACGGGCGGGGGGGCCCAGAGACCCAGTACTTC.